This T cell receptor (beta chain) was identified during a study of blood T cell repertoires in COVID-19. The authors' processing: Scientists estimated how many nucleated cells there were by amplifying reference gene primers. Measured with immunoSEQ multiplex PCR; TCRdb has only the in-frame clones, and not every one. That table furnishes V, J and clone size, whereas the DNA furnished D and trimming. The sample holds tens of thousands of clones, 80% to 85% seen once. V lost 4 bases and J 5 bases, leaving 15 bases between the germline ends. This CDR3 comprises 14 residues. The V gene's germline CDR1 is SGHRS and CDR2 YFSETQ.

The specimen sequenced was peripheral blood. The receptor was derived from a man older than 75 with COVID-19, enrolled during active disease. The rearrangement joins TRBV5-1 to TRBJ1-2; D may be TRBD1 (5 bases). The DNA for the CDR3 is TGCGCCAGCAGCCCCGGGGGGGTTTCATATGGCTACACCTTC. Amino acids: CASSPGGVSYGYTF.